The next 2 T cell receptor beta chains were all read from a single sample in a study of T cells of healthy individuals. TCRdb analysed the 5' RACE reads with MiXCR anew, one entry per CDR3 protein. The sample carries around 53,000 distinct CDR3 sequences, approximately 14% recorded once. These receptors originate from a human donor in good health.

Only a few counts were recorded for this clonotype. The chain links TRBV5-1 to TRBJ2-7; D may match TRBD1 or TRBD2 (5 bases each). The germline V gene has CDR1 SGHRS and CDR2 YFSETQ. The CDR3 has 12 residues. The germline V and J ends were trimmed by 2 bases and 5 bases, with 8 bases remaining between them. The chain's CDR3 is CASSFGTHEQYF. The CDR3 DNA reads as TGCGCCAGCAGCTTTGGGACCCACGAGCAGTACTTC.

This rearrangement joins TRBV9 to TRBJ2-7, with 7 bases that match TRBD1. The V segment lost 3 bases and the J segment 3 bases; nucleotides outside the gene matches: 12. CDR3 length: 16 residues. Germline loops: CDR1 SGDLS, CDR2 YYNGEE. CDR3 nucleotide sequence: TGTGCCAGCAGCGCCTCCGGGACAGCAACTTTCTACGAGCAGTACTTC. This gives the protein CASSASGTATFYEQYF.